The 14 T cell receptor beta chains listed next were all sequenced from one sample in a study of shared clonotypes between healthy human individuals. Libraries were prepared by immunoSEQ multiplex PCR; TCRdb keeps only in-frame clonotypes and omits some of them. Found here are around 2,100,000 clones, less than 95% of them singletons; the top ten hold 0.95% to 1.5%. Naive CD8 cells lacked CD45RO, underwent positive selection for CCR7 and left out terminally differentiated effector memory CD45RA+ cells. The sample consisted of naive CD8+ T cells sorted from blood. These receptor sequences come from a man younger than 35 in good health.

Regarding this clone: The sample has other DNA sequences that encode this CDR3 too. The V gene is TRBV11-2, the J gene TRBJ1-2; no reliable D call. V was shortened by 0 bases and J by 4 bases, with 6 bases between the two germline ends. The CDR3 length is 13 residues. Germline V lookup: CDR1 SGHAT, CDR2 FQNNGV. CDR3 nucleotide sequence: TGTGCCAGCAGCTTAGATCGGGGCTATGGCTACACCTTC. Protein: CASSLDRGYGYTF. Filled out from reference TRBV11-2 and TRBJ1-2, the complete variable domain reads EAGVAQSPRYKIIEKRQSVAFWCNPISGHATLYWYQQILGQGPKLLIQFQNNGVVDDSQLPKDRFSAERLKGVDSTLKIQPAKLEDSAVYLCASSLDRGYGYTFGSGTRLTVV.

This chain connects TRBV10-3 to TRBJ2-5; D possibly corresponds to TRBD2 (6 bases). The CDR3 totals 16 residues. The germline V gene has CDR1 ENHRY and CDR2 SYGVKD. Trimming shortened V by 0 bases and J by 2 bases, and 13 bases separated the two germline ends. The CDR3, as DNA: TGTGCCATCAGTGAGTCCCGGGAGCTTTTTCAAGAGACCCAGTACTTC. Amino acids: CAISESRELFQETQYF.

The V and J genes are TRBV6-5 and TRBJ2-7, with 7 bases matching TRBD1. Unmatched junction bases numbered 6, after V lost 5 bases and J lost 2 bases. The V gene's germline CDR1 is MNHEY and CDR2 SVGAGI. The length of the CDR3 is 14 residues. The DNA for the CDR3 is TGTGCCAGCAGTGGAGACAGGGTTACCTACGAGCAGTACTTC. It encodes CASSGDRVTYEQYF.

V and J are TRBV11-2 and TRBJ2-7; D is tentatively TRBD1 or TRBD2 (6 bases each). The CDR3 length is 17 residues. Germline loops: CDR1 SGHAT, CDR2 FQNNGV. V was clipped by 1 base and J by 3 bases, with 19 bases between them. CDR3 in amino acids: CASSLVGGDSENYEQYF. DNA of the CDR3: TGTGCCAGCAGCTTAGTGGGGGGCGACTCGGAAAACTACGAGCAGTACTTC. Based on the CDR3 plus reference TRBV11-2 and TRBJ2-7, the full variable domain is EAGVAQSPRYKIIEKRQSVAFWCNPISGHATLYWYQQILGQGPKLLIQFQNNGVVDDSQLPKDRFSAERLKGVDSTLKIQPAKLEDSAVYLCASSLVGGDSENYEQYFGPGTRLTVT.

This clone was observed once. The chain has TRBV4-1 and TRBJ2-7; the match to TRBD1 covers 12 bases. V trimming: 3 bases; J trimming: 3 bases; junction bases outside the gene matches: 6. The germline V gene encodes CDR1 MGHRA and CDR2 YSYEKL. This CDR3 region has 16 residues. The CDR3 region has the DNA TGCGCCAGCAGCCAGAGGGGACAGGGGGCGATCTACGAGCAGTACTTC. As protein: CASSQRGQGAIYEQYF.

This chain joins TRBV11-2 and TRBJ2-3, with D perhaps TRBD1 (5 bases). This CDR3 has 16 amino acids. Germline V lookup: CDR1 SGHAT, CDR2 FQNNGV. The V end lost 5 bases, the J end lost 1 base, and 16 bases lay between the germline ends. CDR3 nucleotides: TGTGCCAGCAGCCCCTTTACAGGAGCCCGCACAGATACGCAGTATTTT. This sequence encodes CASSPFTGARTDTQYF.

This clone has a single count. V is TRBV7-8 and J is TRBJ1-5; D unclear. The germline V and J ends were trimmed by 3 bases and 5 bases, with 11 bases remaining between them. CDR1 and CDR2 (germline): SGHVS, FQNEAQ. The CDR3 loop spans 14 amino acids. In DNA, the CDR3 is TGTGCCAGCAGCTTCGTAGGAGTGGATCAGCCCCAGCATTTT. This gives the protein CASSFVGVDQPQHF.

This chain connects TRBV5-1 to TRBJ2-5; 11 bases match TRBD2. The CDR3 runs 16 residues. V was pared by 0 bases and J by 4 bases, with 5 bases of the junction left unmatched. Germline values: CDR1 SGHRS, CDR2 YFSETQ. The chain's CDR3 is CASSLGTSGRPETQYF. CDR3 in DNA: TGCGCCAGCAGCTTGGGCACTAGCGGGAGACCAGAGACCCAGTACTTC.

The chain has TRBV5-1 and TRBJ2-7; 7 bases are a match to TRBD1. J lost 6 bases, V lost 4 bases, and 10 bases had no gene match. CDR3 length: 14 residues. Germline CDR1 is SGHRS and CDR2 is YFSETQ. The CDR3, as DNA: TGCGCCAGCAGCCCGGTCACAGGGGTGAGCGAGCAGTACTTC. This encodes CASSPVTGVSEQYF. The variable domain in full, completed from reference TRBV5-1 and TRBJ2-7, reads KAGVTQTPRYLIKTRGQQVTLSCSPISGHRSVSWYQQTPGQGLQFLFEYFSETQRNKGNFPGRFSGRQFSNSRSEMNVSTLELGDSALYLCASSPVTGVSEQYFGPGTRLTVT.

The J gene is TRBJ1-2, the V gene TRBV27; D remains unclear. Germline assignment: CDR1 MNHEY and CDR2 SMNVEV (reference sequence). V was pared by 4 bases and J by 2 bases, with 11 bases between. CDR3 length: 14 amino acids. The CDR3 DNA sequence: TGTGCCAGCAGTTCGGGCAGTGAGAACTATGGCTACACCTTC. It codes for CASSSGSENYGYTF.

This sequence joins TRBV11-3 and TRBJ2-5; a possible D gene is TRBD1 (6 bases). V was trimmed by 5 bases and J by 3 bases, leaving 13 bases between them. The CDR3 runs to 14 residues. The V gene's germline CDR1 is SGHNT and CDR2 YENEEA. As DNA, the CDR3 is TGTGCCAGCAGCCCTACAGGGTTCGAAGAGACCCAGTACTTC. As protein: CASSPTGFEETQYF. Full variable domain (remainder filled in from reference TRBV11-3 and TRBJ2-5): EAGVVQSPRYKIIEKKQPVAFWCNPISGHNTLYWYLQNLGQGPELLIRYENEEAVDDSQLPKDRFSAERLKGVDSTLKIQPAELGDSAVYLCASSPTGFEETQYFGPGTRLLVL.

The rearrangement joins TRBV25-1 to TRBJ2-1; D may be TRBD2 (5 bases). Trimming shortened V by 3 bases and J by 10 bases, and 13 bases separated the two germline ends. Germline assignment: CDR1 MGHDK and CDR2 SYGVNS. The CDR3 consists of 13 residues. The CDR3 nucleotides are TGTGCCAGCAGTGAGGGGAGTTTTAAGGAGCAGTTCTTC. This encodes CASSEGSFKEQFF.

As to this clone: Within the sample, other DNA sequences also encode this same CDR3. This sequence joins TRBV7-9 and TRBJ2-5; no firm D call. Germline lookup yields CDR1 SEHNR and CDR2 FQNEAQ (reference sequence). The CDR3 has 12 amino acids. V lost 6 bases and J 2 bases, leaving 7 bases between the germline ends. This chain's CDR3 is CASSQDQETQYF. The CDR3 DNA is TGTGCCAGCAGTCAGGATCAAGAGACCCAGTACTTC.

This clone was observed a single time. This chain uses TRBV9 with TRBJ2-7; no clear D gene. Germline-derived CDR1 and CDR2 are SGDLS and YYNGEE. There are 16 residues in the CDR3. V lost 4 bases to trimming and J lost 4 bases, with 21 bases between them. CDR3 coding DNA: TGTGCCAGCAGCCATGGACCGGGCCGCACGACGTACGAGCAGTACTTC. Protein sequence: CASSHGPGRTTYEQYF. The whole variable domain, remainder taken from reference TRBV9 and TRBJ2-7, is DSGVTQTPKHLITATGQRVTLRCSPRSGDLSVYWYQQSLDQGLQFLIQYYNGEERAKGNILERFSAQQFPDLHSELNLSSLELGDSALYFCASSHGPGRTTYEQYFGPGTRLTVT.